The source of this TCR beta chain is a study of shared clonotypes between healthy human individuals. General study points: Sorted-subset sequencing was shown by rarefaction to be incomplete despite large depth. Sharing across a handful of donors was seen in 4% to 6.5% of naive CD4 clonotypes. Across subsets, estimated richness was generally greater for naive than for memory populations.

Deep-level assay runs were performed. Only in-frame clones appear in the TCRdb table, and some are missing; sequencing was by immunoSEQ multiplex PCR. The sample consists of some 900,000 clones, approximately 80% of them appearing once. As regards this clone: Its antigen is unidentified.

The CDR3 covers 17 residues. Per the germline V gene, CDR1 is SGHVS and CDR2 is FQNEAQ. V was trimmed by 0 bases and J by 4 bases, leaving 15 bases between them. This sequence was found in a man aged 18 to 35 in good health. The material sequenced was memory CD4+ T cells sorted from blood. The subset here: CD45RA-negative fraction. The chain joins TRBV7-8 to TRBJ1-4; D is perhaps TRBD1 (5 bases). CDR3 sequence: CASSLALSGRGNEKLFF. Written as DNA, the CDR3 is TGTGCCAGCAGCTTAGCGCTCTCAGGGAGGGGTAATGAAAAACTGTTTTTT.